This TCR beta chain was retrieved from a study of blood T cell repertoires in COVID-19. TCRdb keeps only in-frame clones here, not all; method: immunoSEQ multiplex PCR. The table shows approximately 170,000 clones, with roughly 85% occurring only once. The V and J ends lost 5 bases and 10 bases, in that order; junction bases with no gene match: 5. Germline V lookup: CDR1 MDHEN, CDR2 SYDVKM. The CDR3 contains 14 residues. The source of this sequence is a woman in her seventies in a cohort exposed to, infected with or recovered from COVID-19 (not recorded which). This chain uses TRBV28 with TRBJ2-1; 13 nucleotides align to TRBD2. The sample taken for sequencing was PBMCs or T cells enriched from blood (not recorded which). The CDR3 sequence: CASSPLTSGGEQFF. The DNA for the CDR3 is TGTGCCAGCAGTCCACTGACTAGCGGGGGGGAGCAGTTCTTC. Variable domain in full (rest from reference TRBV28 and TRBJ2-1): DVKVTQSSRYLVKRTGEKVFLECVQDMDHENMFWYRQDPGLGLRLIYFSYDVKMKEKGDIPEGYSVSREKKERFSLILESASTNQTSMYLCASSPLTSGGEQFFGPGTRLTVL.